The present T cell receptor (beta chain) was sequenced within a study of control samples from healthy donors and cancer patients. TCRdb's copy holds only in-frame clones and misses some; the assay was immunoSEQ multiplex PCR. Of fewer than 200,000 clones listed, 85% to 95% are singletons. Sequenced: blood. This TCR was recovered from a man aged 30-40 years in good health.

In DNA form, the CDR3 reads TGTGCCAGCAGCTCACCCCTGACAGCGGGAAACACCATATATTTT. Translation: CASSSPLTAGNTIYF. This rearrangement joins TRBV7-8 to TRBJ1-3; perhaps TRBD1 as D (5 bases). V dropped 4 bases and J dropped 4 bases, with 14 bases sitting between them. Germline V gene sequence: CDR1 SGHVS, CDR2 FQNEAQ. The CDR3 has 15 residues.